These T cell receptor beta chains were read from a single sample in a study of T cell repertoires in cytomegalovirus infection. These receptors' targets are unknown. MiXCR, run by TCRdb on the reads, gives a single entry per CDR3 protein. The sample yields roughly 730,000 distinct CDR3 sequences, 30% to 40% seen once. The source material was cultured PBMCs, sampled from culture after CMV antigen stimulation. These receptors all come from a human donor in good health (CMV status not recorded). Some clones in this sample may be carry-over from other donors' samples. Each CDR3 is given with its conserved first and last residue. Fields, in order: J gene, D gene, V gene, clone size, CDR3 protein, CDR3 DNA. A D gene is named only where the DNA matches it firmly. Clone sizes are given selectively: once, few, many, or a class where the clone is expanded.

TRBJ2-7 | . | TRBV12-3/TRBV12-4 | . | CASSNGYEQYF | TGTGCCAGCAGTAACGGGTACGAGCAGTACTTC
TRBJ2-5 | TRBD2 | TRBV7-2 | many | CASSLGTSGRAGWETQYF | TGTGCCAGCAGCTTAGGAACTAGCGGGAGGGCCGGCTGGGAGACCCAGTACTTC
TRBJ2-5 | . | TRBV6-5 | . | CASSGGPGGETQYF | TGTGCCAGCAGTGGGGGGCCCGGTGGAGAGACCCAGTACTTC
TRBJ1-1 | . | TRBV18 | . | CAIKGQMNTEAFF | TGTGCCATAAAAGGACAGATGAACACTGAAGCTTTCTTT
TRBJ2-7 | TRBD2 | TRBV12-3/TRBV12-4 | . | CASKSGGDYEQYF | TGTGCCAGCAAAAGCGGGGGGGACTACGAGCAGTACTTC
TRBJ2-7 | TRBD2 | TRBV6-1 | few | CASTRTSGPAYEQYF | TGTGCCAGCACCCGGACTAGCGGTCCCGCCTACGAGCAGTACTTC
TRBJ2-5 | . | TRBV6-5 | few | CASSYSMGTQETQYF | TGTGCCAGCAGTTACTCGATGGGAACCCAAGAGACCCAGTACTTC
TRBJ2-2 | . | TRBV30 | few | CAWSAGNTGELFF | TGTGCCTGGAGTGCAGGGAACACCGGGGAGCTGTTTTTT
TRBJ1-2 | . | TRBV12-3/TRBV12-4 | few | CASSDQGWPDYGYTF | TGTGCCAGCAGTGACCAGGGGTGGCCCGACTATGGCTACACCTTC
TRBJ1-1 | TRBD1 | TRBV19 | few | CASSPPGQGAATEAFF | TGTGCCAGTAGCCCTCCAGGACAGGGGGCTGCCACTGAAGCTTTCTTT
TRBJ2-4 | TRBD2 | TRBV6-6 | . | CASSPGLAGGTKNIQYF | TGTGCCAGCAGTCCGGGACTAGCGGGAGGTACCAAAAACATTCAGTACTTC
TRBJ1-2 | . | TRBV12-3/TRBV12-4 | . | CASSTQGGWGYTF | TGTGCCAGCAGCACCCAGGGTGGTTGGGGCTACACCTTC
TRBJ1-3 | TRBD1 | TRBV12-3/TRBV12-4 | . | CASSPRIGQTGRTIYF | TGTGCCAGCAGTCCTCGTATAGGACAGACAGGGAGAACCATATATTTT
TRBJ1-4 | . | TRBV12-5 | . | CASGLSNPEEKLFF | TGTGCTAGTGGTTTGTCGAACCCGGAGGAAAAACTGTTTTTT
TRBJ2-1 | . | TRBV6-1 | . | CASSHRTSSDEQFF | TGTGCCAGCAGTCACAGGACCTCTTCAGATGAGCAGTTCTTC
TRBJ1-1 | TRBD1 | TRBV18 | few | CASSPSIVGDSAFF | TGTGCCAGCTCACCCAGCATAGTAGGGGACAGTGCTTTCTTT
TRBJ1-5 | . | TRBV18 | . | CASSSSTGFVQPQHF | TGTGCCAGCTCATCCTCTACAGGTTTTGTTCAGCCCCAGCATTTT
TRBJ2-6 | TRBD2 | TRBV6-5 | . | CASRGVAGFSGANVLTF | TGTGCCAGCAGGGGGGTAGCGGGGTTCTCTGGGGCCAACGTCCTGACTTTC
TRBJ2-2 | TRBD1 | TRBV4-1 | few | CASSRRDRHTGELFF | TGCGCCAGCAGCCGCCGGGACAGACACACCGGGGAGCTGTTTTTT
TRBJ2-1 | TRBD2 | TRBV2 | few | CASSVLAGGMNEQFF | TGTGCCAGCTCCGTACTAGCGGGAGGAATGAATGAGCAGTTCTTC
TRBJ1-6 | TRBD1 | TRBV7-9 | few | CASSSRKGTGQSSYNSPLHF | TGTGCCAGCAGCTCAAGGAAAGGGACAGGGCAGAGCTCCTATAATTCACCCCTCCACTTT
TRBJ2-7 | TRBD1 | TRBV12-3/TRBV12-4 | few | CASSLARQGYEQYF | TGTGCCAGCAGTTTAGCTAGACAGGGGTACGAGCAGTACTTC
TRBJ1-6 | . | TRBV20-1 | . | CSASRHAYNSPLHF | TGCAGTGCTTCTCGACATGCATATAATTCACCCCTCCACTTT
TRBJ1-1 | TRBD1 | TRBV6-7 | . | CASSFRDRADTEAFF | TGTGCCAGCAGTTTCAGGGACAGGGCGGACACTGAAGCTTTCTTT
TRBJ2-7 | . | TRBV15 | few | CATSRAGFAYEQYF | TGTGCCACCAGCAGGGCGGGGTTCGCCTACGAGCAGTACTTC
TRBJ2-3 | . | TRBV12-3/TRBV12-4 | many | CASSPSATTDTQYF | TGTGCCAGCAGTCCATCCGCGACCACAGATACGCAGTATTTT
TRBJ2-5 | . | TRBV6-5 | . | CASSYSPGIKTQYF | TGTGCCAGCAGTTACTCTCCAGGGATAAAGACCCAGTACTTC
TRBJ2-4 | . | TRBV7-2 | . | CASSLIGNIQYF | TGTGCCAGCAGCTTGATAGGGAACATTCAGTACTTC
TRBJ1-6 | TRBD1 | TRBV20-1 | few | CSAGQGYNSPLHF | TGCAGTGCTGGACAGGGCTATAATTCACCCCTCCACTTT
TRBJ2-3 | TRBD2 | TRBV27 | few | CASSFGLAGVWDTQYF | TGTGCCAGCAGTTTCGGACTAGCGGGAGTTTGGGATACGCAGTATTTT
TRBJ2-6 | . | TRBV10-3 | . | CAIAESGESGANVLTF | TGTGCCATCGCTGAGTCAGGGGAGTCTGGGGCCAACGTCCTGACTTTC
TRBJ2-1 | . | TRBV7-2 | many | CASSLTRAVYEQFF | TGTGCCAGCAGCTTAACGCGCGCGGTCTATGAGCAGTTCTTC
TRBJ2-1 | TRBD2 | TRBV12-5 | . | CASGSWTSGSSRSYNEQFF | TGTGCTAGTGGTTCGTGGACTAGCGGGAGTTCCCGCTCCTACAATGAGCAGTTCTTC
TRBJ2-5 | TRBD2 | TRBV6-5 | . | CASSRYKRGGRETQYF | TGTGCCAGCAGTCGCTATAAGCGGGGGGGCCGAGAGACCCAGTACTTC
TRBJ2-5 | TRBD2 | TRBV7-2 | many | CASSLTPLRWEGQKTQYF | TGTGCCAGCAGCTTAACCCCCCTACGGTGGGAGGGCCAAAAGACCCAGTACTTC
TRBJ2-7 | TRBD2 | TRBV12-3/TRBV12-4 | few | CASRDYPYEQYF | TGTGCCAGCCGGGACTACCCATACGAGCAGTACTTC
TRBJ1-2 | . | TRBV6-1 | . | CASTPFNTDNYGYTF | TGTGCCAGCACCCCCTTTAACACAGATAACTATGGCTACACCTTC
TRBJ1-3 | . | TRBV7-6 | many | CASSFSSGLSPTGNTIYF | TGTGCCAGCAGCTTCTCTTCGGGCCTTTCGCCCACTGGAAACACCATATATTTT
TRBJ1-6 | . | TRBV7-2 | . | CASSYITVPIPYGYNSPLHF | TGTGCCAGCAGTTACATAACGGTGCCCATCCCATACGGGTATAATTCACCCCTCCACTTT
TRBJ2-3 | . | TRBV7-2 | many | CASRTTPGPDTDTQYF | TGTGCCAGCAGAACAACTCCGGGACCCGACACAGATACGCAGTATTTT
TRBJ1-4 | TRBD1 | TRBV19 | few | CASSTGATGGLFF | TGTGCCAGTAGTACGGGGGCCACAGGGGGACTGTTTTTT
TRBJ1-2 | . | TRBV7-4 | . | CASMGVFYGYTF | TGTGCCAGCATGGGGGTATTCTATGGCTACACCTTC
TRBJ2-1 | TRBD2 | TRBV20-1 | . | CSAGRLAGAQFF | TGCAGTGCTGGGAGACTAGCGGGGGCCCAGTTCTTC
TRBJ1-1 | . | TRBV7-2 | . | CASSRRTANTEAFF | TGTGCCAGCAGCCGCCGGACAGCGAACACTGAAGCTTTCTTT
TRBJ2-2 | TRBD1 | TRBV12-3/TRBV12-4 | . | CASKGQGAYTGELFF | TGTGCCAGCAAAGGACAGGGGGCGTACACCGGGGAGCTGTTTTTT
TRBJ2-2 | TRBD2 | TRBV7-6 | few | CASSLEGLAGSGELFF | TGTGCCAGCAGCTTAGAGGGGCTAGCGGGGTCCGGGGAGCTGTTTTTT
TRBJ2-1 | TRBD2 | TRBV9 | . | CASSVDTSGQQFF | TGTGCCAGCAGCGTGGACACTAGCGGGCAGCAGTTCTTC
TRBJ2-3 | . | TRBV12-3/TRBV12-4 | . | CASSFAWGDTQYF | TGTGCCAGCAGTTTCGCCTGGGGGGATACGCAGTATTTT
TRBJ2-2 | . | TRBV29-1 | many | CSVGSTGELFF | TGCAGCGTTGGTAGCACCGGGGAGCTGTTTTTT
TRBJ2-1 | . | TRBV7-6 | many | CASSFVVRMAWVYNEQFF | TGTGCCAGCAGCTTCGTTGTGAGAATGGCATGGGTGTACAATGAGCAGTTCTTC
TRBJ1-2 | . | TRBV28 | . | CASSNPQHVRGYTF | TGTGCCAGCAGTAACCCACAGCATGTGAGGGGCTACACCTTC